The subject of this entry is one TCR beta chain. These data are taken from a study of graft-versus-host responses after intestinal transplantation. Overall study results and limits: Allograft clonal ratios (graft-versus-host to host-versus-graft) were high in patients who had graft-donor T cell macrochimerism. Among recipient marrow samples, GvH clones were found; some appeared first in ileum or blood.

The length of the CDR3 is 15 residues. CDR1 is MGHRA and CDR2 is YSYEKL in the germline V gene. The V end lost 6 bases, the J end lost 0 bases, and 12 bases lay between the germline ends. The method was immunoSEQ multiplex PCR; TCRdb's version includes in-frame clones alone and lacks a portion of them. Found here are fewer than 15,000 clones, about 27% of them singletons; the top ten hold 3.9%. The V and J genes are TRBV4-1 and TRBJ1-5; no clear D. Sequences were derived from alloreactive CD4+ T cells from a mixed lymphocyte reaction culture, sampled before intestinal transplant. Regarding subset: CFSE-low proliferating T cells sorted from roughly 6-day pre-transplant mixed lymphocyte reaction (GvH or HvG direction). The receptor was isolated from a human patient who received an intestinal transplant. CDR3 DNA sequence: TGCGCCAGCAGGGCTAGGGTTAATAGCAATCAGCCCCAGCATTTT. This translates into CASRARVNSNQPQHF.